This T cell receptor beta chain was captured in a study of cytomegalovirus exposure and HLA in healthy donors (dated by TCRdb to the late 2010s). Study-level background: In an earlier analysis of 587 of the donors, about 260 Gb of sequence data and 90 million to 120 million unique TCR beta sequences from roughly 180 million T cells were reported. An early release that covered roughly 600 HLA-typed donors contained approximately 290 gigabases of sequencing data and 70 million to 100 million unique TCR sequences. Among the roughly 410 genotyped donors, approximately 77% belonged to the genetic ancestry cluster associated with self-reported Caucasian donors. The study aimed to test whether signatures of past pathogen exposure could be identified by cataloging public T cell receptors. The study profiled the T cell repertoires of under 700 subjects by immunosequencing and related them to cytomegalovirus serostatus. In addition to the first cohort of roughly 700 subjects, a separate validation cohort of under 150 different subjects was used. The study combined high-throughput TCR immunosequencing, statistical association of individual TCRs with disease status, and machine learning to predict cytomegalovirus infection status. In a later analysis, previously published TCR beta repertoires from 670 or so donors were re-analyzed and high-resolution HLA genotyping was added so that TCR occurrence patterns could be studied. Rather than using new phenotypic data, the later analysis identified candidate immune exposures from TCR beta sequences and from how often those sequences occurred across donors. An earlier analysis of 587 of the donors applied high-throughput TCR beta sequencing to assess whether each TCR beta V gene segment acted as functional or pseudogenic. Donor age, sex, ethnicity and CMV serostatus were compiled together with the repertoire data. In a later genetic analysis, genome-wide SNP genotypes for about three fifths of the roughly 670 donors were used, and that subset was treated as a discovery cohort. Every repertoire in the discovery cohort had been generated on one and the same sequencing platform. HLA typing covered class I and class II loci at four-digit resolution. Typing coverage differed by locus: A, B, C, DRB1 and DQB1 were typed in roughly 620-640 donors, DQA1 in 500 to 550, DPA1 in some 570, and DPB1 in 472. Because of strong linkage in the cohort, roughly five DR-DQ haplotypes were treated as single units for association and clustering. On average, roughly 200,000 unique TCR beta nucleotide sequences were sequenced per donor among some 420 genotyped donors of the cohort, with 15% to 20% of those sequences being non-productive.

Libraries were constructed by the immunoSEQ multiplex PCR assay. A mixture of 60 forward primers for TCR Vbeta segments and 13 reverse primers for TCR Jbeta segments was used in the multiplex PCR. Amplification of the CDR3 region of rearranged TCR beta genes was performed with a multiplex PCR assay on genomic DNA. On the Illumina HiSeq System, the amplified TCR beta libraries were sequenced as 87-base-pair reads. The study's processing was this. Across the 500 to 750 repertoires, a later analysis counted roughly 84 million unique TCR beta chains, approximately 10 million of which were shared by at least two donors. Raw reads were error-corrected and collapsed into unique sequences by a nearest-neighbor algorithm in which closely related sequences were merged to remove PCR and sequencing errors. To assign V, D and J gene segments, CDR3 sequences were aligned to IMGT reference sequences. Each retained sequence needed at least a six-nucleotide match to both a V gene segment and a J gene segment. A rearrangement counted as productive if the CDR3 had no stop codons and remained in frame with V and J, and every other rearrangement counted as non-productive. Following IMGT convention, CDR3 was defined as the stretch from the second conserved V-encoded cysteine to the conserved J-encoded phenylalanine. Sequences without an unambiguous match to a single V gene segment were excluded from the earlier analysis of about 640 of the donors. An earlier analysis of just under 600 of the donors called V segments functional above 56.7% productive rearrangements and segregating when the between-donor standard deviation exceeded 5%. A statistical classification framework was built to diagnose cytomegalovirus status from the catalog of TCR beta chain sequences. A later analysis assigned V and J genes by comparing TCR nucleotide sequences with IMGT/GENE-DB human TR gene sequences. The TCRdist pipeline was used in a later analysis to assign CDR3 sequences and most-parsimonious VDJ recombination scenarios. In a later analysis, every TCR beta chain was defined by the combination of its CDR3 amino acid sequence and its V-gene family, and reads without a unique V-gene family were dropped. As a way to deal with suspected cross-contamination and a sequencing artifact, a later analysis dropped 640 or so nucleotide sequences that were highly shared and had low generation probability. In a later analysis, a clonal expansion index was calculated for each public chain from normalized within-repertoire ranks of inferred template counts. In a later analysis, generation probabilities were computed using a VDJ recombination model fitted to out-of-frame rearrangements, and the results were checked against IGoR. In a later analysis, hypergeometric tests were used to score TCR-TCR, TCR-HLA and TCR-CMV co-occurrence, with a repertoire-size bias correction applied to TCR pairs. In a later analysis, false discovery rates were estimated by permuting HLA or CMV assignments 20 times. In a later analysis, co-occurring TCRs were grouped using DBSCAN, and TCRdist sequence similarity was added for clustering within HLA-allele-positive subsets. Repertoires with fewer than 30,000 or more than 120,000 public chains, plus five repertoires with anomalous nucleotide sharing, were excluded from co-occurrence clustering. TCRdb carries this immuneACCESS record with in-frame sequences only. Its versions omit some clonotypes, under half of them owing to an unresolved V gene in the studies checked, with the rest unexplained. V, J and clone size derive from that table, while D and trimming were established from the DNA sequence. The sample has approximately 85,000 clones on record, 80% of them singletons. The ten top clones hold 20% to 25% of the sample.

Broad study findings and their caveats: In vitro tests confirmed that a few of the cytomegalovirus-associated TCR beta chains recognize cytomegalovirus antigens. A later analysis found that HLA-associated TCR beta chains were more clonally expanded and had lower generation probabilities than equally common non-associated chains. A later analysis reported that several top co-occurrence clusters appeared linked to parvovirus B19, influenza, CMV and Epstein-Barr virus. Roughly uniform sequencing depth across donors was assumed in presence/absence analyses, although this assumption may not hold. In a later genetic analysis, fewer N-insertions in productive TCRs were reported among donors in an Asian-associated ancestry cluster than the approximately 710-donor mean. A further reported finding was that TCR beta sequences accurately predicted the HLA-A and HLA-B alleles for most subjects in the first cohort. It was suggested by the authors that the approach could potentially be generalized to other disease states and immunological phenotypes. Some IMGT-functional V segments, including TRBV6-2 and TRBV6-3, could not be told apart with the 87-base-pair reads, so those segments were excluded. Linkage disequilibrium might explain the correlated functional status among segregating V segments, but an unknown experimental factor could not be excluded. Because HLA typing was missing for some donors at each locus, association tests included only the typed subset. A later analysis associated 15,000 or so TCR beta sequences with specific HLA alleles at a false discovery rate of 0.05. Assigning TCR associations to individual alleles was difficult when HLA alleles, especially DR and DQ, strongly co-occurred. Because counts were too low, seventeen rarely observed V segments, including chromosome 9 orphons, were excluded from the earlier analysis of some 590 of the donors. Across donors, most TCR sequences were observed very rarely, whereas some public TCRs were present in many individuals. In a later analysis, TCR association rates were found to vary across HLA loci, with the most associated TCRs seen for DRB1 alleles and the fewest for HLA-C alleles. For the cohort, immune exposure information was limited to CMV serostatus. In this cohort, only TCR beta chains were sequenced, and detectable features were limited by the absence of alpha or paired-chain data. V-gene and J-gene trimming of TCR beta chains was associated with a missense DCLRE1C variant in a later genetic analysis, and the association was replicated in an independent cohort. Broadly in line with IMGT annotations, most TCR beta V segments showed up in productive rearrangements about 90% or about 30% of the time in an earlier analysis of several hundred of the donors. The classifier was reported to diagnose cytomegalovirus status with high specificity and sensitivity in both the original cohort and the validation cohort. In a later analysis, most CMV-associated TCR beta chains were found to appear HLA-restricted, with HLA associations seemingly driven largely by CMV exposure. The study gave a list of some 150 TCR beta chains associated with cytomegalovirus. A cluster of highly shared sequence variants was judged likely to represent a technical artifact of the sequencing pipeline.

In total, fewer than 750 healthy bone marrow donors made up the cohort. Cohort members were all nominally healthy when sampled, although unrecorded immune exposures were likely present. The donor was CMV seropositive and belonged to the group of 250 to 300 seropositive cohort members. Every donor gave a peripheral blood sample, and the peripheral blood mononuclear cells from that sample were used for TCR beta sequencing. Genomic DNA extraction from the blood cell samples was performed with the Qiagen DNeasy Blood Extraction Kit. From a lookup of the germline V gene (reference sequence), CDR1 and CDR2 are LNHDA and SQIVND. CDR3 length: 15 amino acids, cysteine to phenylalanine. Only CDR3 DNA is held: 45 bases, read in frame from base 1. The junction carries 14 bases between V and J, which are trimmed by 2 bases and 4 bases respectively. This clone turned up a few times. Its cognate antigen has yet to be identified. No much larger clone is present one base from it, and per-base qualities are unavailable.

Sample: PBMCs. The origin of this receptor is a woman aged 45-60 years in good health and CMV-seropositive. This chain is built from TRBV19 and TRBJ1-1; TRBD1 could be the D gene, as 5 bases match. In nucleotides, the sequence is TGTGCCAGTAGTATACGGGGAGGCGGGGGCACTGAAGCTTTCTTT. Translated, this is CASSIRGGGGTEAFF.